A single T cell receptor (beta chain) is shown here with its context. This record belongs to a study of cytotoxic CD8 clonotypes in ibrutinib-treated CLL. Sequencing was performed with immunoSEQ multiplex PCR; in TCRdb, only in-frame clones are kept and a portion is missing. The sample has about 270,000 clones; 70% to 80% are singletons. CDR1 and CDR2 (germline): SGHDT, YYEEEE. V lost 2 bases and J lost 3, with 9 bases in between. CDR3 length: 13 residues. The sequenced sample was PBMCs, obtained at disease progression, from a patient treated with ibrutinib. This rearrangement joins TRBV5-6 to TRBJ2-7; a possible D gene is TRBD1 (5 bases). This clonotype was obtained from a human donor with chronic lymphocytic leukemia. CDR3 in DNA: TGTGCCAGCAGCTTCAGGACAAACTACGAGCAGTACTTC. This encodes CASSFRTNYEQYF. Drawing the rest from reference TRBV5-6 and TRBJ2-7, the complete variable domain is DAGVTQSPTHLIKTRGQQVTLRCSPKSGHDTVSWYQQALGQGPQFIFQYYEEEERQRGNFPDRFSGHQFPNYSSELNVNALLLGDSALYLCASSFRTNYEQYFGPGTRLTVT.